A single sample gave rise to the 13 T cell receptor beta chains below, sequenced in a study of T-cell reconstitution after alpha-beta-depleted transplantation in children. TCRbeta library construction was performed incorporating unique molecular identifiers. TCRdb used MiXCR to reprocess the PCR reads, holding one entry per CDR3 protein. The sample lists 500,000 to 600,000 distinct CDR3 sequences; 20% to 30% were seen once. The sample in question was PBMCs, obtained before TCRalphabeta/CD19-depleted stem cell transplant. These receptors were taken from a boy under three years old with Wiskott-Aldrich syndrome, due to receive a stem cell transplant.

The chain combines TRBV12-3 or TRBV12-4 with TRBJ2-5; D might be TRBD1 or TRBD2, each matching 5 bases. The CDR3 length is 15 residues. Trimming took 3 bases from V and 6 from J, leaving 17 bases between them. CDR3 nucleotides: TGTGCCAGCAGTTTGGCGGGTACTGAGGGACAGACCCAGTACTTC. Amino acids: CASSLAGTEGQTQYF.

With regard to this clonotype: One junction end does not reproduce the germline sequence, and a read error may be involved. The V gene is TRBV5-1, the J gene TRBJ2-5; TRBD2 agrees at 12 bases. Germline V gives CDR1 SGHRS, CDR2 YFSETQ. The CDR3 length is 16 residues. CDR3 in amino acids: CASSLGTSGFQETQYF. DNA for the CDR3: TGTGCCAGCAGCTTAGGGACTAGCGGGTTTCAAGAGACCCAGTACTTC.

The chain carries TRBV11-1 and TRBJ2-1; 12 bases map to TRBD2. Looked up from germline, CDR1 is SGHAT and CDR2 is FQDESV (reference sequence). V lost 2 bases, J lost 2 bases, and 7 bases stayed unmatched. This CDR3 has 18 amino acids. The CDR3 DNA sequence: TGTGCCAGCAGCTTAAGTACACTAGCGGGGGGCACCTACAATGAGCAGTTCTTC. Protein product: CASSLSTLAGGTYNEQFF.

This clonotype occurred many times. Relative to the germline gene, one junction end is altered; a read error may explain this. The chain recombines TRBV7-2 with TRBJ2-1; D is undetermined. This CDR3 spans 13 amino acids. Germline loops: CDR1 SGHTA, CDR2 FQGNSA. The CDR3 DNA sequence: TGTGCCAGCAGTTTAGGACCGGGCGATGAGCAGTTCTTC. It translates to CASSLGPGDEQFF.

Only a few counts were recorded for this clonotype. The V gene is TRBV4-1, the J gene TRBJ2-1; the D is unclear. The CDR3 contains 15 residues. Deletions cut 2 bases from V and 0 bases from J, with 8 bases between. The V gene's germline CDR1 is MGHRA and CDR2 YSYEKL. The DNA for the CDR3 is TGCGCCAGCAGCCAATCAATGCGCTCCTACAATGAGCAGTTCTTC. Protein product: CASSQSMRSYNEQFF.

The chain couples TRBV7-6 to TRBJ2-1, with no clear D. This CDR3 region has 15 residues. The V and J ends lost 5 bases and 6 bases respectively, with 17 bases between them. In germline, CDR1 is SGHVS, CDR2 FNYEAQ. CDR3 protein: CASSRRLGWGNEQFF. The DNA for the CDR3 is TGTGCCAGCAGCAGACGGTTGGGGTGGGGCAATGAGCAGTTCTTC.

V usage is TRBV27 and J usage is TRBJ2-2; no clear D gene. The CDR3 runs 12 residues. In germline, CDR1 is MNHEY, CDR2 SMNVEV (reference sequence). Trimming cost V 5 bases and J 8 bases, with 9 bases left between them. CDR3 nucleotides: TGTGCCAGCAGTATGTGGTCTGGGGAGCTGTTTTTT. Translation gives CASSMWSGELFF.

This clonotype was counted only a few times. The chain joins TRBV29-1 to TRBJ2-3; D remains unclear. The V end lost 6 bases, the J end lost 5 bases, and 12 bases lay between the germline ends. CDR1 is SQVTM and CDR2 is ANQGSEA in the germline V gene. CDR3 length equals 12 residues. This chain's CDR3 is CSVPSPRDTQYF. CDR3 DNA sequence: TGCAGCGTGCCTAGTCCCAGAGATACGCAGTATTTT.

This clonotype was observed a few times. V and J are TRBV5-1 and TRBJ2-3; 12 bases fit TRBD2. The CDR3 consists of 17 residues. Per germline, CDR1 SGHRS and CDR2 YFSETQ. V trimming: 2 bases; J trimming: 1 base; junction bases outside the gene matches: 5. CDR3 DNA sequence: TGCGCCAGCAGCTTCTGGACTAGCGGGACGCGCACAGATACGCAGTATTTT. It codes for CASSFWTSGTRTDTQYF. Based on the CDR3 plus reference TRBV5-1 and TRBJ2-3, the full variable domain is KAGVTQTPRYLIKTRGQQVTLSCSPISGHRSVSWYQQTPGQGLQFLFEYFSETQRNKGNFPGRFSGRQFSNSRSEMNVSTLELGDSALYLCASSFWTSGTRTDTQYFGPGTRLTVL.

This clonotype has just a few counts. The chain carries TRBV27 and TRBJ2-1, with TRBD2 matching 13 bases. CDR1 and CDR2 from the germline V gene are MNHEY and SMNVEV (reference sequence). The CDR3 spans 17 residues. J gave up 4 bases and V 5 bases, and 8 bases lay outside the gene matches. The CDR3 DNA sequence: TGTGCCAGCAGTCCTTTAGGACTAGCGGGAGTGTACAATGAGCAGTTCTTC. It is translated as CASSPLGLAGVYNEQFF.

The V gene is TRBV11-2, the J gene TRBJ2-3; D gene unclear. The germline V and J ends were trimmed by 5 bases and 2 bases, with 11 bases remaining between them. Germline CDR1 and CDR2: SGHAT and FQNNGV. The CDR3 has 14 residues. CDR3 sequence reads: CASSPTVPTDTQYF. The CDR3 nucleotides read TGTGCCAGCAGCCCGACGGTCCCCACAGATACGCAGTATTTT.

The sample holds a few counts of this clonotype. The V call is TRBV29-1, the J call TRBJ2-7, with TRBD2 matching over 14 bases. This CDR3 is 13 amino acids long. The ends lost 6 bases at V and 6 bases at J; junction bases unmatched: 4. CDR1 and CDR2 (germline): SQVTM, ANQGSEA. The DNA of the CDR3 is TGCAGCGTCGGACTAGCGGGAGGCGGCGAGCAGTACTTC. Residues: CSVGLAGGGEQYF.

This clonotype was seen only a few times. The chain joins TRBV20-1 to TRBJ1-6; 7 bases fit TRBD1. J was trimmed by 7 bases and V by 3 bases; bases with no gene match: 6. The CDR3 totals 14 residues. Germline lookup yields CDR1 DFQATT and CDR2 SNEGSKA (reference sequence). The CDR3 spells CSASNRGRNSPLHF. Here the CDR3 DNA reads TGCAGTGCTAGTAACAGGGGCAGGAATTCACCCCTCCACTTT.